The 14 T cell receptor beta chains presented below share a single source sample, sequenced in a study of beta chain features in type 1 diabetes. Reverse transcribing all isolated RNA meant expressed TCRB transcripts were sequenced. Assay used: immunoSEQ multiplex PCR; TCRdb lists only in-frame clones, some missing. The top ten clones hold under 0.095% of a sample with over 500,000 clones, about 14% of them seen once. The sequencing sample was made of naive CD4+ T cells from blood. All receptors derive from a man aged 18 to 30 in good health.

The V call is TRBV30, the J call TRBJ2-6; D unresolved. V shed 8 bases and J shed 0 bases, with 11 bases lying between them. CDR3 length equals 14 residues. Germline CDR1 reads GTSNPN; CDR2 reads SVGIG (reference sequence). The CDR3 nucleotides are TGTGCCCTGACGCAGAGCTCTGGGGCCAACGTCCTGACTTTC. It is translated as CALTQSSGANVLTF.

The sample holds a few counts of this clone. The chain is built from TRBV19 and TRBJ2-1; no reliable D call. The germline gives CDR1 LNHDA, CDR2 SQIVND (reference sequence). Trimming shortened V by 6 bases and J by 4 bases, and 19 bases separated the two germline ends. The CDR3 is made up of 16 amino acids. CDR3 DNA sequence: TGTGCCAGTAGCCGCCGGGTGCCAAAAGAGTACAATGAGCAGTTCTTC. The encoded protein is CASSRRVPKEYNEQFF.

This chain joins TRBV7-2 and TRBJ2-7; 7 positions agree with TRBD2. With 2 bases clipped from V and 0 bases from J, the junction kept 10 bases outside the gene matches. The CDR3 has 17 amino acids. Germline V gives CDR1 SGHTA, CDR2 FQGNSA. CDR3 sequence: CASSLRWWRGSSYEQYF. The CDR3 bases are TGTGCCAGCAGCTTACGGTGGTGGCGGGGGAGCTCCTACGAGCAGTACTTC.

The rearrangement uses TRBV19 and TRBJ1-1, with D uncertain. The V and J ends lost 3 bases and 3 bases respectively, with 11 bases between them. Germline V gene sequence: CDR1 LNHDA, CDR2 SQIVND (reference sequence). The CDR3 is 14 residues long. Here the CDR3 reads CASSIYRGDTEAFF. The DNA of the CDR3 is TGTGCCAGTAGTATTTACCGTGGGGACACTGAAGCTTTCTTT. The variable domain in full, with the rest retrieved from reference TRBV19 and TRBJ1-1, is DGGITQSPKYLFRKEGQNVTLSCEQNLNHDAMYWYRQDPGQGLRLIYYSQIVNDFQKGDIAEGYSVSREKKESFPLTVTSAQKNPTAFYLCASSIYRGDTEAFFGQGTRLTVV.

V gene TRBV15 combines with J gene TRBJ2-7; D uncertain. V lost 0 bases to trimming and J lost 0 bases, with 9 bases between them. There are 15 residues in the CDR3. From germline, CDR1 is LNHNV and CDR2 YYDKDF (reference sequence). The CDR3 DNA reads as TGTGCCACCAGCAGAGATCTGGTGAGCTCCTACGAGCAGTACTTC. The encoded protein is CATSRDLVSSYEQYF. Full variable domain (missing parts from reference TRBV15 and TRBJ2-7): DAMVIQNPRYQVTQFGKPVTLSCSQTLNHNVMYWYQQKSSQAPKLLFHYYDKDFNNEADTPDNFQSRRPNTSFCFLDIRSPGLGDTAMYLCATSRDLVSSYEQYFGPGTRLTVT.

This clone was recorded a few times. V is TRBV6-1 and J is TRBJ1-3, with D uncertain. V was cut by 8 bases and J by 1 base, with 12 bases left in between. The CDR3 consists of 14 residues. The germline CDR1 and CDR2 sequences are MNHNS and SASEGT. The CDR3 loop reads CASLGTFSGNTIYF. CDR3 sequence (DNA): TGTGCCAGCCTGGGAACCTTTTCTGGAAACACCATATATTTT.

The V call is TRBV5-1, the J call TRBJ1-2; 8 nucleotides agree with TRBD1. The CDR3 length is 14 residues. V shed 4 bases and J 5 bases; nucleotides not matched to a gene: 7. Germline V lookup: CDR1 SGHRS, CDR2 YFSETQ. The CDR3 nucleotides are TGCGCCAGCAGCGTCCCGGGACAGGATTATGGCTACACCTTC. It yields the protein CASSVPGQDYGYTF.

The chain is built from TRBV2 and TRBJ1-1; 8 nucleotides match TRBD1. Germline CDR1 SNHLY, CDR2 FYNNEI. The V gene end was trimmed by 5 bases and the J gene end by 0 bases; junction bases not matched to a gene: 5. The CDR3 consists of 15 residues. CDR3 sequence reads: CASSPLQGVNTEAFF. The CDR3 DNA reads TGTGCCAGCAGTCCCTTACAGGGGGTGAACACTGAAGCTTTCTTT.

This clone was seen a few times. The chain combines TRBV4-3 with TRBJ1-5, with 8 bases matching TRBD1. CDR3 length: 14 residues. With V trimmed by 4 bases and J by 7 bases, 6 bases remained unmatched. Looked up from germline, CDR1 is LGHNA and CDR2 is YSLEER. In DNA, the CDR3 is TGCGCCAGCAGCCTTTTAGGACAGGGCCAGCCCCAGCATTTT. It yields the protein CASSLLGQGQPQHF.

Concerning this clone itself: Germline is not matched at one junction end, which may reflect a read error. The V call is TRBV7-9, the J call TRBJ2-7, with 8 bases matching TRBD1. The CDR3 length is 14 residues. CDR1 SEHNR and CDR2 FQNEAQ come from the germline V gene (reference sequence). CDR3 in amino acids: CASRLEGQAYEQYF. CDR3 DNA: TGTGCCAGCAGGTTAGAGGGACAGGCCTACGAGCAGTACTTC. Full variable domain (missing parts from reference TRBV7-9 and TRBJ2-7): DTGVSQNPRHKITKRGQNVTFRCDPISEHNRLYWYRQTLGQGPEFLTYFQNEAQLEKSRLLSDRFSAERPKGSFSTLEIQRTEQGDSAMYLCASRLEGQAYEQYFGPGTRLTVT.

The chain recombines TRBV18 with TRBJ1-1, with 7 bases that match TRBD1. Germline CDR1 reads KGHSH; CDR2 reads LQKENI. With V trimmed by 3 bases and J by 5 bases, 6 bases remained unmatched. The CDR3 extends over 14 amino acids. The CDR3 protein is CASSPATGRTEAFF. Here the CDR3 DNA reads TGTGCCAGCTCACCCGCGACAGGGAGAACTGAAGCTTTCTTT.

CDR3 in amino acids: CASSPFLAANTGELFF. The CDR3, as DNA: TGCGCCAGCAGCCCTTTTCTAGCGGCTAACACCGGGGAGCTGTTTTTT. This sequence joins TRBV4-3 and TRBJ2-2; 7 nucleotides match TRBD2. CDR3 size: 16 residues. Germline-derived CDR1 and CDR2 are LGHNA and YSLEER. V lost 4 bases to trimming and J lost 2 bases; unmatched junction nucleotides: 7.

The chain employs TRBV30 and TRBJ1-5; D uncertain. This CDR3 spans 14 amino acids. Germline V lookup: CDR1 GTSNPN, CDR2 SVGIG (reference sequence). Trimming removed 0 bases at V and 4 bases at J, with 10 bases between. The CDR3 loop is CAWSVKVNNQPQHF. The CDR3 DNA is TGTGCCTGGAGTGTCAAAGTAAATAATCAGCCCCAGCATTTT.

This chain joins TRBV6-5 and TRBJ1-4, with 9 bases lining up with TRBD1. This CDR3 is built from 15 residues. Germline-derived CDR1 and CDR2 are MNHEY and SVGAGI. The trim removed 2 bases at V and 7 bases at J, leaving 5 bases unmatched. The CDR3 bases are TGTGCCAGCAGTTACGGGGACAGGGTGGGTGAAAAACTGTTTTTT. It codes for CASSYGDRVGEKLFF.